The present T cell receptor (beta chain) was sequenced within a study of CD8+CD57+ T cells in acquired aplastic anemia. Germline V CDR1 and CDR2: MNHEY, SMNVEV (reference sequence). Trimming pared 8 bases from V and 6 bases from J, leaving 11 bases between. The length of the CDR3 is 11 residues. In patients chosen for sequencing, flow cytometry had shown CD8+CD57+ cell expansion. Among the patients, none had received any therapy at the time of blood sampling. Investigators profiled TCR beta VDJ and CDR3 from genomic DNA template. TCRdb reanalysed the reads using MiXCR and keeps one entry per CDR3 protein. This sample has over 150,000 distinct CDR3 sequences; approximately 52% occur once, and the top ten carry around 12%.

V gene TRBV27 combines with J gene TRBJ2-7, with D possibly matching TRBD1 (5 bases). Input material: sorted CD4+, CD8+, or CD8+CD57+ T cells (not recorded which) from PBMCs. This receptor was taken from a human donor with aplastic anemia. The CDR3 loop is CASQGYGEQYF. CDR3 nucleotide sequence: TGTGCCAGCCAGGGATATGGCGAGCAGTACTTC.